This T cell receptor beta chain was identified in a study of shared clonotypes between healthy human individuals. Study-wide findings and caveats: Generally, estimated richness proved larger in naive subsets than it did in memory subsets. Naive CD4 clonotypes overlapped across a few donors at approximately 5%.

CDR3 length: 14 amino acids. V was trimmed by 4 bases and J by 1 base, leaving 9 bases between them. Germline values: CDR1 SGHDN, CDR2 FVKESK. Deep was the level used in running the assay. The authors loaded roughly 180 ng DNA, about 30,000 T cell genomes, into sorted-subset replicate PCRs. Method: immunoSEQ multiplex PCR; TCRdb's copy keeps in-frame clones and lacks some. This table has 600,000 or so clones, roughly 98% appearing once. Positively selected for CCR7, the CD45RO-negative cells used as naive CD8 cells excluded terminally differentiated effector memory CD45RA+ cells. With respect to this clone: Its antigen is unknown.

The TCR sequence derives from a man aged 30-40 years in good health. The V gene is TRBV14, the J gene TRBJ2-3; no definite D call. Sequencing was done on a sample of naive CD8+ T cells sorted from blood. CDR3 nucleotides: TGTGCCAGCAGCCCCTGGACGGGCACAGATACGCAGTATTTT. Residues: CASSPWTGTDTQYF.